A selection of T cell receptor beta chains follows, all from one sample in a study of Ad26.COV2.S vaccination and SARS-CoV-2 variants. TCRdb keeps only in-frame clones here, not all; method: immunoSEQ multiplex PCR. The repertoire consists of roughly 250,000 clones, with around 88% occurring once and the leading ten covering just under 3%. The sample in question was peripheral blood, obtained in a trial of Ad26.COV2.S vaccine versus placebo. All receptors derive from a person aged 18-60 years who received the Ad26.COV2.S COVID-19 vaccine or a placebo. Each CDR3 is given with its conserved first and last residue. D genes are given only for firm matches. Size tells how often a clone was seen (once, few, many) or the class of an expanded clone, and some rows leave it out.

v_call,clone_size,j_call,d_call,cdr3_nt,cdr3_aa
TRBV5-6,NA,TRBJ1-3,NA,TGTGCCAGCAGCTTGGGCGGTACCTCTGGAAACACCATATATTTT,CASSLGGTSGNTIYF
TRBV7-3,NA,TRBJ1-2,NA,TGTGCCAGCAGCTTAACCGGGCAGGGTGACTATGGCTACACCTTC,CASSLTGQGDYGYTF
TRBV5-1,NA,TRBJ2-5,NA,TGCGCCAGCAGCTTGGCAGGGAAGGAGACCCAGTACTTC,CASSLAGKETQYF
TRBV15,NA,TRBJ2-5,TRBD1,TGTGCCACCAGCAGAGATAGGGGGACAGGCCAAGAGACCCAGTACTTC,CATSRDRGTGQETQYF
TRBV4-1,NA,TRBJ2-3,NA,TGCGCCAGCAGCCATGGGAGGCGGCGGGGCGCAGGAGATACGCAGTATTTT,CASSHGRRRGAGDTQYF
TRBV7-2,NA,TRBJ1-2,NA,TGTGCCAGCAGCTCCCACAACGGCTACACCTTC,CASSSHNGYTF
TRBV14,NA,TRBJ2-7,NA,TGTGCCAGCAGCCAAGGTCCACAGCAGTACTTC,CASSQGPQQYF
TRBV4-2,NA,TRBJ2-1,TRBD2,TGTGCCAGCAGCCAAGATACGAGCGGGGGTTACAATGAGCAGTTCTTC,CASSQDTSGGYNEQFF
TRBV30,NA,TRBJ2-7,NA,TGTGCCTGGACAGGGGTGTCCTACGAGCAGTACTTC,CAWTGVSYEQYF
TRBV2,NA,TRBJ2-3,TRBD2,TGTGCCACAAGTCTAGCGGGATTAGATACGCAGTATTTT,CATSLAGLDTQYF
TRBV6-1,NA,TRBJ2-3,TRBD2,TGTGCCAGCAGTGAATCCGGCACTAGCGGGAGATTGTATTTT,CASSESGTSGRLYF
TRBV18,NA,TRBJ2-7,NA,TGTGCCAGCTCCTCAGACAGGTGGGTCGGCGACGAGCAGTACTTC,CASSSDRWVGDEQYF
TRBV30,NA,TRBJ1-3,TRBD1,TGTGCCTGGAGCATGGGGACAGGAAGGAACACCATATATTTT,CAWSMGTGRNTIYF
TRBV6-6,NA,TRBJ1-1,TRBD1,TGTGCCAGCAGTTCCGGGACAGGAGCTTTCTTT,CASSSGTGAFF
TRBV19,once,TRBJ1-2,TRBD1,TGTGCCAGTAGTAGACAGGGGAAGGACTATGGCTACACCTTC,CASSRQGKDYGYTF